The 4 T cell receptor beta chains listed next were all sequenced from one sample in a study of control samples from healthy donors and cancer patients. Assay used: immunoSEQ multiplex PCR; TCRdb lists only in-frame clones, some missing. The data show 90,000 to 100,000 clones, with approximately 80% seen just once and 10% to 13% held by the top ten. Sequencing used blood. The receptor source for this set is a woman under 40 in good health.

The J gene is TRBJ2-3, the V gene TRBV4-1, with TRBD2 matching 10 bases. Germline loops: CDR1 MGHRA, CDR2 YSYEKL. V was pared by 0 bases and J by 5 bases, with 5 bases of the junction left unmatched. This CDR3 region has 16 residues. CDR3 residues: CASSQEVAGGKDTQYF. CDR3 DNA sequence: TGCGCCAGCAGCCAAGAGGTAGCGGGGGGTAAAGATACGCAGTATTTT.

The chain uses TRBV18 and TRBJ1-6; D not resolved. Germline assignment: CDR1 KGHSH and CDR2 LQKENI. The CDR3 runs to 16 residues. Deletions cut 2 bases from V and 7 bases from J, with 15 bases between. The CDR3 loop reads CASSPSGSQKNSPLHF. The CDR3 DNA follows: TGTGCCAGCTCACCATCCGGAAGCCAGAAGAATTCACCCCTCCACTTT.

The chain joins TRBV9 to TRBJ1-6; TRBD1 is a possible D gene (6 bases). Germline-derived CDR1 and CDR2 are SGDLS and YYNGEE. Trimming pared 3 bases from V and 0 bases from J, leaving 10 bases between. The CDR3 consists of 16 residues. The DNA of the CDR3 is TGTGCCAGCAGCGAGGACAGCAGCTCCTATAATTCACCCCTCCACTTT. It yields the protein CASSEDSSSYNSPLHF.

DNA for the CDR3: TGTGCCAGCAGCCTACCGGGACTAGGGCAGGCGGCCCAGTACTTC. It codes for CASSLPGLGQAAQYF. V usage is TRBV5-4 and J usage is TRBJ2-5; 8 bases fit TRBD2. This CDR3 spans 15 amino acids. Germline CDR1 reads SGHNT; CDR2 reads YYREEE (reference sequence). The V and J ends lost 4 bases and 9 bases, in that order; junction bases with no gene match: 14.